These 9 T cell receptor beta chains were sequenced from one sample in a study of graft-versus-host responses after intestinal transplantation. Measured with immunoSEQ multiplex PCR; TCRdb has only the in-frame clones, and not every one. The table lists around 110,000 clones, 90% of them singletons. Antigen specificity for these receptors is unknown. Sequenced here: unstimulated CD4+ T cells sorted from spleen or lymph node cells, sampled before intestinal transplant. The receptors shown here come from a human donor who received an intestinal transplant.

Of note for this clone: The final CDR3 position lacks the conserved phenylalanine or tryptophan, pointing to a likely read error. The DNA is left out, because the CDR3 cannot be placed on it with certainty; the CDR3 is given as TCRdb lists it. The CDR3 sequence: CSAPYRTGGVL. The chain couples TRBV20-1 to TRBJ1-1; TRBD1, the D gene given by the table, was not confirmed from the DNA. Germline loops: CDR1 DFQATT, CDR2 SNEGSKA (reference sequence). The CDR3 adds up to 11 amino acids, both ends counted.

The CDR3 loop is CASSRTGVGYGYTF. The CDR3 DNA follows: TGTGCCAGCAGCCGGACAGGGGTCGGCTATGGCTACACCTTC. This rearrangement joins TRBV7-9 to TRBJ1-2, with 9 bases matching TRBD1. The V and J ends lost 5 bases and 4 bases, in that order; junction bases with no gene match: 5. CDR1 is SEHNR, CDR2 FQNEAQ, per germline (reference sequence). The CDR3 spans 14 residues. Combining the CDR3 with reference TRBV7-9 and TRBJ1-2 gives the whole variable domain DTGVSQNPRHKITKRGQNVTFRCDPISEHNRLYWYRQTLGQGPEFLTYFQNEAQLEKSRLLSDRFSAERPKGSFSTLEIQRTEQGDSAMYLCASSRTGVGYGYTFGSGTRLTVV.

This chain connects TRBV2 to TRBJ2-7; 11 positions agree with TRBD1. With 6 bases clipped from V and 2 bases from J, the junction kept 3 bases outside the gene matches. The length of the CDR3 is 14 residues. CDR1 SNHLY and CDR2 FYNNEI come from the germline V gene. The CDR3 loop is CASRPGQGAYEQYF. DNA for the CDR3: TGTGCCAGCAGGCCGGGACAGGGGGCCTACGAGCAGTACTTC.

The chain couples TRBV5-4 to TRBJ2-3; 8 nucleotides agree with TRBD2. The CDR3 is 15 residues long. Looked up from germline, CDR1 is SGHNT and CDR2 is YYREEE (reference sequence). The V segment lost 2 bases and the J segment 5 bases; nucleotides outside the gene matches: 7. CDR3 sequence (DNA): TGTGCCAGCAGCTTACCGGGACTAGGTGGAGATACGCAGTATTTT. Residues: CASSLPGLGGDTQYF.

This chain uses TRBV6-1 with TRBJ2-3, with TRBD2 matching 8 bases. The V gene's germline CDR1 is MNHNS and CDR2 SASEGT. This CDR3 comprises 18 residues. The J segment lost 2 bases and the V segment lost 4 bases, leaving 14 bases of the junction unmatched. CDR3 in amino acids: CASSAGTSISWNTDTQYF. CDR3 sequence (DNA): TGTGCCAGCAGTGCCGGGACTAGTATCTCTTGGAACACAGATACGCAGTATTTT.

The DNA for the CDR3 is TGTGCCAGCAGTTCCCGAGGTCGGGGGACCTACGAGCAGTACTTC. Amino acids: CASSSRGRGTYEQYF. The chain employs TRBV27 and TRBJ2-7; D perhaps matches TRBD2 (6 bases). The CDR3 spans 15 residues. Germline lookup yields CDR1 MNHEY and CDR2 SMNVEV (reference sequence). V was shortened by 4 bases and J by 2 bases, with 15 bases between the two germline ends.

The J gene is TRBJ1-5, the V gene TRBV30; D is unresolved. The V end was cut by 2 bases, the J end by 0 bases, with 5 bases between. The CDR3 sequence is 13 residues long. Germline V CDR1 and CDR2: GTSNPN, SVGIG (reference sequence). The CDR3 nucleotides read TGTGCCTGGAGTAGAGATAGCAATCAGCCCCAGCATTTT. Translating gives CAWSRDSNQPQHF.

The chain is built from TRBV6-5 and TRBJ1-1; no definite D call. This CDR3 is built from 14 residues. V lost 0 bases, J lost 5 bases, and 10 bases lay in between. Germline CDR1 MNHEY, CDR2 SVGAGI. The CDR3, as DNA: TGTGCCAGCAGTTACTCCTCGGCGGGGACTGAAGCTTTCTTT. As protein: CASSYSSAGTEAFF.

The chain combines TRBV19 with TRBJ2-1; TRBD2 matches at 10 bases. The CDR3 is 16 residues long. The V and J ends lost 4 bases and 2 bases, in that order; junction bases with no gene match: 5. Germline CDR1 LNHDA, CDR2 SQIVND (reference sequence). CDR3 sequence: CASSTLAGIPYNEQFF. CDR3 DNA sequence: TGTGCCAGTAGTACACTAGCGGGAATCCCCTACAATGAGCAGTTCTTC.